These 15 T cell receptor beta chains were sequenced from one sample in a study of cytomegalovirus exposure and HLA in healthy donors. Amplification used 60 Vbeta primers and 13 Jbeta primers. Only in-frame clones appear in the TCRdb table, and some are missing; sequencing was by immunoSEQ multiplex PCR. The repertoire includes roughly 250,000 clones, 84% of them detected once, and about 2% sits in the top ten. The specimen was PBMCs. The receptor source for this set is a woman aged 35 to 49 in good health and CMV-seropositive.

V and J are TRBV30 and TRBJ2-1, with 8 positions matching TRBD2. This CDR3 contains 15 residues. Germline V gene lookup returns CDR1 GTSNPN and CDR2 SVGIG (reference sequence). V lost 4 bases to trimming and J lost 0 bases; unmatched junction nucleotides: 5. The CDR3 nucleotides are TGTGCCTGGACCCTCGGGACTAGCTCCTACAATGAGCAGTTCTTC. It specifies CAWTLGTSSYNEQFF.

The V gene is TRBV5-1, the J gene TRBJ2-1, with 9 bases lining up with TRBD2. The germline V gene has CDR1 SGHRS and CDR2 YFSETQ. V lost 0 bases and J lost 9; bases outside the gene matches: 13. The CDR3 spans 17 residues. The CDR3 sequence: CASSLEGTSRHYGEQFF. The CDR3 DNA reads TGCGCCAGCAGCTTGGAAGGGACTAGCCGTCATTATGGTGAGCAGTTCTTC.

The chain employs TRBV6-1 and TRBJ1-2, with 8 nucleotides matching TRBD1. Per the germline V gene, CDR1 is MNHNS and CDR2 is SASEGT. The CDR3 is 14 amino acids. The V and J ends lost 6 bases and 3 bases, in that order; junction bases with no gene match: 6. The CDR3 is CASRDVRGHYGYTF. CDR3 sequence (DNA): TGTGCCAGCAGGGATGTCAGGGGGCACTATGGCTACACCTTC.

CDR3 nucleotides: TGTGCCAGCAGACCTTGGGCGGGAGGGAGTCTCAATGAGCAGTTCTTC. It yields the protein CASRPWAGGSLNEQFF. This rearrangement joins TRBV5-4 to TRBJ2-1, with 9 bases identical to TRBD2. The V gene's germline CDR1 is SGHNT and CDR2 YYREEE (reference sequence). J gave up 6 bases and V 5 bases, and 12 bases lay outside the gene matches. The CDR3 is 16 amino acids.

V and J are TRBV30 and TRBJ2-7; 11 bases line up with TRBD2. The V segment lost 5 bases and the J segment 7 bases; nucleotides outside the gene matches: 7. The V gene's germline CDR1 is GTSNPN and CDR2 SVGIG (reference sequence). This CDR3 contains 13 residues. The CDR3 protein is CAWELAGGPEQYF. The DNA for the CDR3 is TGTGCCTGGGAGCTAGCGGGAGGCCCAGAGCAGTACTTC.

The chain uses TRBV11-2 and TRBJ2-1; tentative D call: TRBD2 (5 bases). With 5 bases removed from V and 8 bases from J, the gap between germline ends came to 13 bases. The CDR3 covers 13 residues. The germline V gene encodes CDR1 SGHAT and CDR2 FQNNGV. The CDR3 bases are TGTGCCAGCAGCCGGACTGAAACTTATGAGCAGTTCTTC. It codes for CASSRTETYEQFF. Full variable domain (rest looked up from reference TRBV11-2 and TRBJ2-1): EAGVAQSPRYKIIEKRQSVAFWCNPISGHATLYWYQQILGQGPKLLIQFQNNGVVDDSQLPKDRFSAERLKGVDSTLKIQPAKLEDSAVYLCASSRTETYEQFFGPGTRLTVL.

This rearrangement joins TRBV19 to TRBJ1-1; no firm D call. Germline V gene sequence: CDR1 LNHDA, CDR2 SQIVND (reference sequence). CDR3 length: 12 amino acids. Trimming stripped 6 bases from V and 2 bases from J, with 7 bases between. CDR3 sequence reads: CASRQDNTEAFF. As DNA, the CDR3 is TGTGCCAGTAGGCAGGATAACACTGAAGCTTTCTTT.

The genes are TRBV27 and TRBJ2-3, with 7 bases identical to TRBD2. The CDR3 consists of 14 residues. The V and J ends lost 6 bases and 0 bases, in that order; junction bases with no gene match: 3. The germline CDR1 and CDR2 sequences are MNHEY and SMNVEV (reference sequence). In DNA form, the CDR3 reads TGTGCCAGCAGGGGAGGGGCGAGCACAGATACGCAGTATTTT. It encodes CASRGGASTDTQYF.

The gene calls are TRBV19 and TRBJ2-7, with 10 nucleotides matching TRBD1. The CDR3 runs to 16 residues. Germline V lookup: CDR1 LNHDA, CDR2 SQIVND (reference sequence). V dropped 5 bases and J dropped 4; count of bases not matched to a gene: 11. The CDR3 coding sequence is TGTGCCAGTAGTCCGCTCCGGGACAGGGGCATTTACGAGCAGTACTTC. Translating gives CASSPLRDRGIYEQYF.

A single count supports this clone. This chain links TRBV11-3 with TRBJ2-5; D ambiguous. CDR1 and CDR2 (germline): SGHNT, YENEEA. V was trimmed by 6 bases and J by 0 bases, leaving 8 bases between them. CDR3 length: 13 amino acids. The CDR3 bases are TGTGCCAGCAGTTTAACTTACCAAGAGACCCAGTACTTC. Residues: CASSLTYQETQYF. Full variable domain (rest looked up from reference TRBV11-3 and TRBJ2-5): EAGVVQSPRYKIIEKKQPVAFWCNPISGHNTLYWYLQNLGQGPELLIRYENEEAVDDSQLPKDRFSAERLKGVDSTLKIQPAELGDSAVYLCASSLTYQETQYFGPGTRLLVL.

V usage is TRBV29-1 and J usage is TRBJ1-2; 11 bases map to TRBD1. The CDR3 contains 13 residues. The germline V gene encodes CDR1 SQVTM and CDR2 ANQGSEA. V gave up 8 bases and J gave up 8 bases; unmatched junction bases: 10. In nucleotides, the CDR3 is TGCAGCACTGGATCCGGGACAGGGGGAGGCTACACCTTC. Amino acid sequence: CSTGSGTGGGYTF. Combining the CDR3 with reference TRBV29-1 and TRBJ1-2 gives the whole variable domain SAVISQKPSRDICQRGTSLTIQCQVDSQVTMMFWYRQQPGQSLTLIATANQGSEATYESGFVIDKFPISRPNLTFSTLTVSNMSPEDSSIYLCSTGSGTGGGYTFGSGTRLTVV.

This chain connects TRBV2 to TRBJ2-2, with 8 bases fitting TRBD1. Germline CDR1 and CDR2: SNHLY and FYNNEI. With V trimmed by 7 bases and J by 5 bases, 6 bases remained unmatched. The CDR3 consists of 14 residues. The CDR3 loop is CASTRDRRTGELFF. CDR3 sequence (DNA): TGTGCCAGCACTCGGGACAGGCGGACCGGGGAGCTGTTTTTT.

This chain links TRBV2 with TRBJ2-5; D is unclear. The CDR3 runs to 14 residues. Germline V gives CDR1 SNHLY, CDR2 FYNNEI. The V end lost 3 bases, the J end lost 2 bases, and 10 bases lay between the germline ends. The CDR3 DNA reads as TGTGCCAGCAGTGATTCGACACAACAAGAGACCCAGTACTTC. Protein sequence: CASSDSTQQETQYF.

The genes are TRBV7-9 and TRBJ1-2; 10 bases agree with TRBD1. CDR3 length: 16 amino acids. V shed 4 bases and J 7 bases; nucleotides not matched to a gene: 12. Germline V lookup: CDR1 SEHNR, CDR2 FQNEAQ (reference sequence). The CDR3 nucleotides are TGTGCCAGCAGCTCCCAATCGACAGGGGGCTGGGTTGGCTACACCTTC. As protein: CASSSQSTGGWVGYTF.

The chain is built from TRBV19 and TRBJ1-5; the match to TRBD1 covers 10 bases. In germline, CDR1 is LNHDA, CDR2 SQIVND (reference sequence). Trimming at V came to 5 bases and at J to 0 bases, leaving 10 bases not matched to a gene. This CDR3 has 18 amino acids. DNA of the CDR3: TGTGCCAGTAGTTCCACCCGGGACAGGGGAGTTAGCAATCAGCCCCAGCATTTT. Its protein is CASSSTRDRGVSNQPQHF. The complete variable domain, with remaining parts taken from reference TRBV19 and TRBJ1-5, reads DGGITQSPKYLFRKEGQNVTLSCEQNLNHDAMYWYRQDPGQGLRLIYYSQIVNDFQKGDIAEGYSVSREKKESFPLTVTSAQKNPTAFYLCASSSTRDRGVSNQPQHFGDGTRLSIL.